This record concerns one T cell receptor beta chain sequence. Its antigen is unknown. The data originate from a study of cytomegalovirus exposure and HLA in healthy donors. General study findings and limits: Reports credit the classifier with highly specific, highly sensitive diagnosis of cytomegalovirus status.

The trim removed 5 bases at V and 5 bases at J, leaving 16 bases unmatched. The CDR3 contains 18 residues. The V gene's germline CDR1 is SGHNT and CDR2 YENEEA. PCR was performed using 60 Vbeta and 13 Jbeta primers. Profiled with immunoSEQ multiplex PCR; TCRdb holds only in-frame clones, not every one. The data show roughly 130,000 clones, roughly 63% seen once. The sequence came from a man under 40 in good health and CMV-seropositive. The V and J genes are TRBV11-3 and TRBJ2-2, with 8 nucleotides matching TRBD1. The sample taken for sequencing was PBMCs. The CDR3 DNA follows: TGTGCCAGCAGCCTAGGCGAAGGGACAGGCAGTAGGACCGGGGAGCTGTTTTTT. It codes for CASSLGEGTGSRTGELFF.